One sample yielded the 15 T cell receptor beta chains listed below, sequenced in a study of cytomegalovirus exposure and HLA in healthy donors. Amplification used 60 Vbeta primers and 13 Jbeta primers. The assay was immunoSEQ multiplex PCR, and TCRdb's table has in-frame clones only and misses some. The sample holds over 75,000 clones, about 76% seen once. Material: PBMCs. The receptor set was obtained from a man aged 35-49 years in good health and CMV-seropositive.

The chain is built from TRBV2 and TRBJ2-1; D call uncertain. CDR1 and CDR2 (germline): SNHLY, FYNNEI. The CDR3 length is 14 residues. V was clipped by 3 bases and J by 8 bases, with 14 bases between them. CDR3 bases: TGTGCCAGCAGTGACCAGCGCTCCCCGGATGAGCAGTTCTTC. Translating it yields CASSDQRSPDEQFF.

The gene calls are TRBV2 and TRBJ2-4, with 7 nucleotides matching TRBD2. CDR1 is SNHLY and CDR2 is FYNNEI in the germline V gene. The ends lost 6 bases at V and 1 base at J; junction bases unmatched: 3. The CDR3 extends over 14 amino acids. The CDR3 DNA reads as TGTGCCAGCAGAGCGGGACGGGCCAAAAACATTCAGTACTTC. Its protein product is CASRAGRAKNIQYF.

The chain is built from TRBV19 and TRBJ1-1, with D hard to call. There are 14 residues in the CDR3. Between the trimmed V and J ends, which lost 6 bases and 5 bases, there was a span of 16 bases. From germline, CDR1 is LNHDA and CDR2 SQIVND (reference sequence). CDR3 coding DNA: TGTGCCAGTAGCGGCCGTGACCGGGGAACTGAAGCTTTCTTT. It yields the protein CASSGRDRGTEAFF.

V is TRBV9 and J is TRBJ1-3; 7 bases fit TRBD1. Germline-derived CDR1 and CDR2 are SGDLS and YYNGEE. The CDR3 sequence is 16 residues long. The V segment lost 4 bases and the J segment 0 bases; nucleotides outside the gene matches: 7. The CDR3 DNA follows: TGTGCCAGCAGCCCCTGGGGACAGAGCTCTGGAAACACCATATATTTT. Translation gives CASSPWGQSSGNTIYF. Based on the CDR3 plus reference TRBV9 and TRBJ1-3, the full variable domain is DSGVTQTPKHLITATGQRVTLRCSPRSGDLSVYWYQQSLDQGLQFLIQYYNGEERAKGNILERFSAQQFPDLHSELNLSSLELGDSALYFCASSPWGQSSGNTIYFGEGSWLTVV.

This chain joins TRBV5-6 and TRBJ2-3, with TRBD1 as a possible D gene (7 bases). Trimming shortened V by 6 bases and J by 4 bases, and 21 bases separated the two germline ends. Germline lookup yields CDR1 SGHDT and CDR2 YYEEEE. This CDR3 has 16 residues. CDR3 in amino acids: CASTSGERQGADTQYF. As DNA, the CDR3 is TGTGCCAGCACCTCGGGGGAGAGACAGGGCGCAGATACGCAGTATTTT.

The V call is TRBV9, the J call TRBJ2-5, with TRBD2 identical over 7 bases. V lost 7 bases, J lost 1 base, and 7 bases stayed unmatched. Germline V gene data show CDR1 as SGDLS and CDR2 as YYNGEE. The CDR3 covers 14 residues. The CDR3 coding sequence is TGTGCCAGCTCGCGCGCTAGCGGCCAAGAGACCCAGTACTTC. It specifies CASSRASGQETQYF.

The chain joins TRBV7-9 to TRBJ1-4; D unclear. Per the germline V gene, CDR1 is SEHNR and CDR2 is FQNEAQ (reference sequence). CDR3 length: 13 residues. Trimming cost V 6 bases and J 8 bases, with 13 bases left between them. The CDR3 region is CASSRGKEEKLFF. CDR3 nucleotides: TGTGCCAGCAGTCGGGGAAAAGAAGAAAAACTGTTTTTT. Variable domain in full (rest from reference TRBV7-9 and TRBJ1-4): DTGVSQNPRHKITKRGQNVTFRCDPISEHNRLYWYRQTLGQGPEFLTYFQNEAQLEKSRLLSDRFSAERPKGSFSTLEIQRTEQGDSAMYLCASSRGKEEKLFFGSGTQLSVL.

V usage is TRBV5-1 and J usage is TRBJ2-5; the D gene is possibly TRBD1 (6 bases). Trimming shortened V by 1 base and J by 1 base, and 11 bases separated the two germline ends. Germline V gives CDR1 SGHRS, CDR2 YFSETQ. There are 15 residues in the CDR3. The CDR3 DNA is TGCGCCAGCAGCTTGAACAGGGCGATCCAAGAGACCCAGTACTTC. As protein: CASSLNRAIQETQYF.

V and J are TRBV11-2 and TRBJ2-2; a possible D gene is TRBD1 (5 bases). CDR1 SGHAT and CDR2 FQNNGV come from the germline V gene. The germline V and J ends were trimmed by 1 base and 6 bases, with 15 bases remaining between them. The CDR3 length is 16 residues. The CDR3 spells CASSLARAIVAGELFF. CDR3 nucleotides: TGTGCCAGCAGCTTAGCCAGGGCGATTGTGGCCGGGGAGCTGTTTTTT.

This clone appeared a few times. This sequence joins TRBV6-4 and TRBJ1-2, with 8 bases lining up with TRBD1. Germline V gene lookup returns CDR1 MRHNA and CDR2 SNTAGT. J lost 4 bases, V lost 0 bases, and 1 base had no gene match. CDR3 length: 14 amino acids. The DNA of the CDR3 is TGTGCCAGCAGTGACTCCGGGACAGGCTATGGCTACACCTTC. Protein: CASSDSGTGYGYTF.

J is TRBJ2-4 and V is TRBV11-2; TRBD2 matches at 14 bases. This CDR3 has 18 residues. Trimming cost V 4 bases and J 0 bases; bases outside gene matches: 5. CDR1 and CDR2 (germline): SGHAT, FQNNGV. CDR3 protein: CASSSGLAGAPAKNIQYF. In DNA form, the CDR3 reads TGTGCCAGCAGCTCGGGACTAGCGGGGGCCCCAGCCAAAAACATTCAGTACTTC. The whole variable domain, filled in from reference TRBV11-2 and TRBJ2-4, reads EAGVAQSPRYKIIEKRQSVAFWCNPISGHATLYWYQQILGQGPKLLIQFQNNGVVDDSQLPKDRFSAERLKGVDSTLKIQPAKLEDSAVYLCASSSGLAGAPAKNIQYFGAGTRLSVL.

This chain joins TRBV28 and TRBJ2-3; 7 bases align to TRBD2. The CDR3 length is 15 residues. From germline, CDR1 is MDHEN and CDR2 SYDVKM. Trimming removed 3 bases from V and 7 bases from J; junction bases left unmatched: 10. The chain's CDR3 is CASSLSSGATNTQYF. In DNA, the CDR3 is TGTGCCAGCAGTTTGTCCAGCGGGGCGACCAATACGCAGTATTTT.

As for this clone: The same CDR3 arises from other DNA sequences in this sample as well. V and J are TRBV7-9 and TRBJ1-5; 10 bases agree with TRBD1. After removal of 3 bases from V and 5 bases from J, the junction contained 1 base not matched to a gene. CDR1 SEHNR and CDR2 FQNEAQ come from the germline V gene (reference sequence). The CDR3 length is 14 residues. CDR3 DNA sequence: TGTGCCAGCAGCTTGGGACAGGGGCATCAGCCCCAGCATTTT. Its protein product is CASSLGQGHQPQHF.

V gene TRBV27 combines with J gene TRBJ2-1, with D unclear. CDR3 length equals 10 residues. Germline CDR1 MNHEY, CDR2 SMNVEV (reference sequence). V was pared by 9 bases and J by 13 bases, with 13 bases between. CDR3 nucleotide sequence: TGTGCCAGTAAAAGACTGAAACAGTTCTTC. This encodes CASKRLKQFF.

This clone was observed a single time. V gene TRBV5-1 combines with J gene TRBJ2-5; weak D call: TRBD1 (5 bases). The CDR3 has 13 residues. Trimming removed 1 base at V and 3 bases at J, with 7 bases between. Germline V CDR1 and CDR2: SGHRS, YFSETQ. CDR3 residues: CASSLKGEETQYF. CDR3 nucleotide sequence: TGCGCCAGCAGCTTGAAAGGGGAAGAGACCCAGTACTTC.